This record concerns one T cell receptor beta chain sequence. The data belong to a study of blood T cell repertoires in COVID-19. Background on the study: The origin of the acute and convalescent COVID-19 samples was the United States, Italy and Spain. PBMCs, B-cell-depleted T cells, or T cells provided the cDNA or gDNA that made up the material.

Here immunoSEQ multiplex PCR was the method, and the copy in TCRdb shows in-frame clones only, minus some. The sample has around 200,000 clones, around nine tenths seen once. Sequenced material: peripheral blood. The source is a man in his late teens or twenties with active or convalescent COVID-19.

Here the CDR3 DNA reads TGTGCCAGCTCACCCGCTAGCGGCCAAGAGACCCAGTACTTC. Protein product: CASSPASGQETQYF. The chain employs TRBV18 and TRBJ2-5, with 7 bases lining up with TRBD2. Per the germline V gene, CDR1 is KGHSH and CDR2 is LQKENI. CDR3 size: 14 residues. J gave up 1 base and V 3 bases, and 2 bases lay outside the gene matches.